This section outlines one T cell receptor beta chain sequence together with its context. This record comes from a study of blood T cell repertoires in COVID-19. Assay: immunoSEQ multiplex PCR; the TCRdb copy retains only in-frame clones and omits some. The data show about 220,000 clones, with approximately 82% seen just once and around 9.5% held by the top ten. The germline V gene has CDR1 SNHLY and CDR2 FYNNEI. The CDR3 length is 12 residues. Trimming left V 6 bases short and J 3 bases short, with 9 bases between. What was sequenced was peripheral blood. J is TRBJ2-7 and V is TRBV2, with D perhaps matching TRBD1 (5 bases). The source is a man aged 50 to 60 with active or convalescent COVID-19. The chain's CDR3 is CASRITGYEQYF. DNA for the CDR3: TGTGCCAGCAGGATAACAGGCTACGAGCAGTACTTC.